This T cell receptor beta chain was recorded in a study of CD8+CD57+ T cells in acquired aplastic anemia. Study-wide background: Yields of DNA that came from sorted CD4+ and CD8+ cells averaged about 3.5 ug.

Sequenced patients had shown CD8+CD57+ cell expansion by flow cytometry. Genomic DNA, serving as template, underwent TCR beta VDJ and CDR3 profiling. TCRdb analysed the reads with MiXCR anew, one entry per CDR3 protein. The sample lists about 220,000 distinct CDR3 sequences; roughly half were seen once. The clonotype comes from a human donor with aplastic anemia. Material: sorted CD4+, CD8+, or CD8+CD57+ T cells (not recorded which) from PBMCs.

CDR3 protein: CASSVSRDQTQYF. The CDR3 region has the DNA TGTGCCAGCAGTGTGAGCAGGGATCAGACCCAGTACTTC. The V call is TRBV2, the J call TRBJ2-5, with D maybe TRBD1 (5 bases). There are 13 residues in the CDR3. Germline CDR1 and CDR2: SNHLY and FYNNEI. V dropped 4 bases and J dropped 6 bases, with 12 bases sitting between them.